This passage covers 9 T cell receptor beta chains from one sample sequenced in a study of T cell responses to AZD1222 COVID-19 vaccine. TCRdb's copy holds only in-frame clones and misses some; the assay was immunoSEQ multiplex PCR. The sample yields 150,000 to 200,000 clones, approximately 94% seen once. The source material was peripheral blood, sampled 28 days after the second dose of the MenACWY control vaccine. These receptors all stem from an adult who received the MenACWY meningococcal vaccine as a control.

About this clone: At one end the junction does not follow the germline gene, possibly because of a read error. The chain has TRBV19 and TRBJ2-3; D is possibly TRBD1 (6 bases). In germline, CDR1 is LNHDA, CDR2 SQIVND (reference sequence). The CDR3 runs to 12 residues. This CDR3 reads CASSLDRDTQYF. CDR3 DNA: TGTGCCAGTAGTTTAGACAGGGATACGCAGTATTTT.

This chain connects TRBV5-4 to TRBJ1-6; tentatively, D is TRBD1 (5 bases). The CDR3 has 15 amino acids. Looked up from germline, CDR1 is SGHNT and CDR2 is YYREEE (reference sequence). Trimming pared 4 bases from V and 6 bases from J, leaving 14 bases between. The CDR3 is CASSTPTVPNSPLHF. The CDR3 bases are TGTGCCAGCAGCACGCCGACAGTCCCTAATTCACCCCTCCACTTT. Together with reference TRBV5-4 and TRBJ1-6, the CDR3 gives the full variable domain: ETGVTQSPTHLIKTRGQQVTLRCSSQSGHNTVSWYQQALGQGPQFIFQYYREEENGRGNFPPRFSGLQFPNYSSELNVNALELDDSALYLCASSTPTVPNSPLHFGNGTRLTVT.

The CDR3 loop reads CATKKGTGFTEAFF. DNA of the CDR3: TGTGCCACCAAGAAAGGGACAGGCTTTACTGAAGCTTTCTTT. The chain carries TRBV27 and TRBJ1-1; 8 bases align to TRBD1. The germline CDR1 and CDR2 sequences are MNHEY and SMNVEV (reference sequence). The CDR3 is made up of 14 amino acids. The J segment lost 5 bases and the V segment lost 10 bases, leaving 12 bases of the junction unmatched.

The chain joins TRBV27 to TRBJ2-7; 7 nucleotides match TRBD2. V lost 0 bases, J lost 5 bases, and 4 bases stayed unmatched. Germline V gives CDR1 MNHEY, CDR2 SMNVEV (reference sequence). CDR3 length: 14 amino acids. The CDR3 region has the DNA TGTGCCAGCAGTTTATCCCGGGAGGACGACGAGCAGTACTTC. It yields the protein CASSLSREDDEQYF.

This rearrangement joins TRBV7-8 to TRBJ2-1; 11 nucleotides match TRBD2. The CDR3 has 19 amino acids. The germline CDR1 and CDR2 sequences are SGHVS and FQNEAQ. J gave up 0 bases and V 5 bases, and 12 bases lay outside the gene matches. CDR3 sequence (DNA): TGTGCCAGCAGCACCCAGGAGCTGGGACTAGCGGACTCCTACAATGAGCAGTTCTTC. Residues: CASSTQELGLADSYNEQFF.

This chain links TRBV3-1 (or the pseudogene TRBV3-2) with TRBJ2-7; 7 positions match TRBD2. CDR3 length equals 15 residues. Per the germline V gene, CDR1 is LGHDT and CDR2 is YNNKEL (reference sequence). V gave up 4 bases and J gave up 1 base; unmatched junction bases: 7. The CDR3 DNA follows: TGTGCCAGCAGCCTCACACGCGGGGGATCCTACGAGCAGTACTTC. It is translated as CASSLTRGGSYEQYF.

J is TRBJ2-7 and V is TRBV4-1; D is possibly TRBD2 (6 bases). V was cut by 1 base and J by 0 bases, with 10 bases left in between. The CDR3 runs to 15 residues. Germline assignment: CDR1 MGHRA and CDR2 YSYEKL. CDR3: CASSQGTGLSYEQYF. The CDR3 nucleotides read TGCGCCAGCAGCCAAGGGACGGGACTCTCCTACGAGCAGTACTTC.

The genes are TRBV6-2 or TRBV6-3 and TRBJ2-1; the D gene is possibly TRBD2 (6 bases). Deletions cut 6 bases from V and 9 bases from J, with 15 bases between. CDR1 and CDR2 (germline): MNHEY, SVGEGT. CDR3 length equals 13 residues. CDR3 protein: CASSPTSLGEQFF. CDR3 coding DNA: TGTGCCAGCAGCCCGACTAGTCTAGGTGAGCAGTTCTTC.

The chain couples TRBV25-1 to TRBJ1-1, with D tentatively TRBD1 (6 bases). Trimming pared 6 bases from V and 1 base from J, leaving 15 bases between. Germline-derived CDR1 and CDR2 are MGHDK and SYGVNS. The CDR3 runs to 15 residues. The CDR3 region is CASRAKGGGNTEAFF. In DNA form, the CDR3 reads TGTGCCAGCAGGGCCAAGGGGGGCGGGAACACTGAAGCTTTCTTT.